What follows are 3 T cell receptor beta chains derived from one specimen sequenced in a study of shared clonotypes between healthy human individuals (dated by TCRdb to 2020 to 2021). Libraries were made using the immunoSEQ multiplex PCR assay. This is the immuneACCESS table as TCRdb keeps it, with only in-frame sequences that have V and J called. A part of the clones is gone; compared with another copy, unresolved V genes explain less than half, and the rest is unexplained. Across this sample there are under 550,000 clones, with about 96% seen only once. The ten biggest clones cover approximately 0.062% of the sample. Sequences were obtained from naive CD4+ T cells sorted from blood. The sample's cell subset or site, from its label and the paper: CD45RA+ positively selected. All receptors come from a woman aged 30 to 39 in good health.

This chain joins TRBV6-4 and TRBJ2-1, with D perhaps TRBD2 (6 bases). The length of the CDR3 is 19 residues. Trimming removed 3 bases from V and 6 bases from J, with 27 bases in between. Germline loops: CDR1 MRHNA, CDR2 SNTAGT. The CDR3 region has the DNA TGTGCCAGCAGTGATCCCGAAGCCATGGCGGGGAGCGTCTTCAATGAGCAGTTCTTC. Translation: CASSDPEAMAGSVFNEQFF.

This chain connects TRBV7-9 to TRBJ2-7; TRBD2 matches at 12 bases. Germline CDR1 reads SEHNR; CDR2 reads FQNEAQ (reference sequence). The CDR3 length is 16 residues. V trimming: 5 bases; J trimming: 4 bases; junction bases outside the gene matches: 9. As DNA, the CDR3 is TGTGCCAGCAGCCCAATAAAGACTAGCGGGAGATACGAGCAGTACTTC. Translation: CASSPIKTSGRYEQYF.

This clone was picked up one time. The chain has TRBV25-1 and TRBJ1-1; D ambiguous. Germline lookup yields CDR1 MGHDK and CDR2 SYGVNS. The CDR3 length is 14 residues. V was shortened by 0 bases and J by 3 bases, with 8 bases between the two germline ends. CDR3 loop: CASSEYGRYTEAFF. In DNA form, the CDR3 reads TGTGCCAGCAGTGAATACGGGCGGTACACTGAAGCTTTCTTT.